Below, 6 T cell receptor beta chains from the same sample are listed, as sequenced in a study of OX40 agonist ivuxolimab in advanced cancers. Sequencing was performed with immunoSEQ multiplex PCR; in TCRdb, only in-frame clones are kept and a portion is missing. The sample yields about 5,100 clones, over 60% seen once. The sample in question was CD4+ or CD8+ T cells sorted from blood, obtained in a trial of the OX40 agonist ivuxolimab. The origin of the receptors is an adult with an advanced solid tumor such as melanoma, head and neck, liver or kidney cancer.

This clone was counted ten times or more. The V and J genes are TRBV9 and TRBJ1-1; D gene ambiguous. CDR1 is SGDLS and CDR2 is YYNGEE in the germline V gene. V was cut by 0 bases and J by 1 base, with 10 bases left in between. CDR3 length equals 15 residues. This CDR3 reads CASSVGTGANTEAFF. In DNA form, the CDR3 reads TGTGCCAGCAGCGTAGGGACCGGAGCGAACACTGAAGCTTTCTTT. Variable domain in full (rest from reference TRBV9 and TRBJ1-1): DSGVTQTPKHLITATGQRVTLRCSPRSGDLSVYWYQQSLDQGLQFLIQYYNGEERAKGNILERFSAQQFPDLHSELNLSSLELGDSALYFCASSVGTGANTEAFFGQGTRLTVV.

This clone showed up just once. This chain uses TRBV11-2 with TRBJ2-5, with D possibly being TRBD2 (6 bases). The CDR3 loop spans 15 amino acids. Between the trimmed V and J ends, which lost 0 bases and 0 bases, there was a span of 8 bases. Germline loops: CDR1 SGHAT, CDR2 FQNNGV. Here the CDR3 reads CASSLDRGYQETQYF. The CDR3 DNA follows: TGTGCCAGCAGCTTAGATCGGGGGTACCAAGAGACCCAGTACTTC.

The chain combines TRBV11-1 with TRBJ2-3; either TRBD1 or TRBD2 may fit D (5 bases each). The CDR3 is 14 amino acids. V dropped 3 bases and J dropped 1 base, with 8 bases sitting between them. From germline, CDR1 is SGHAT and CDR2 FQDESV (reference sequence). The CDR3 protein is CASSFQGRTDTQYF. The CDR3 bases are TGTGCCAGCAGCTTCCAGGGACGCACAGATACGCAGTATTTT.

This clone was seen just once. The rearrangement uses TRBV7-3 and TRBJ2-2, with 7 bases aligning to TRBD2. V shed 5 bases and J 0 bases; nucleotides not matched to a gene: 9. This CDR3 has 17 residues. Germline V gene data show CDR1 as SGHTA and CDR2 as FQGTGA. The CDR3 DNA is TGTGCCAGCAGCCCCGCGATAGCGGGTGCGAACACCGGGGAGCTGTTTTTT. It specifies CASSPAIAGANTGELFF.

The V and J genes are TRBV19 and TRBJ1-5; D remains ambiguous. Germline V gene sequence: CDR1 LNHDA, CDR2 SQIVND (reference sequence). The ends were cut back, 2 bases at V and 6 bases at J, with 11 bases in the middle. The CDR3 consists of 14 residues. The CDR3 DNA follows: TGTGCCAGTAGTATACCGGGGTGGGGTCAGCCCCAGCATTTT. Its translation: CASSIPGWGQPQHF.

The V call is TRBV5-8, the J call TRBJ2-4, with D possibly called TRBD1 or TRBD2 (5 bases each). Germline CDR1 SGHTS, CDR2 YDEGEE. The CDR3 is 17 residues long. V lost 3 bases and J lost 8, with 24 bases in between. The CDR3 coding sequence is TGTGCCAGCAGCTCGCTGGAATTAGGGGTGGCGAGGGACATTCAGTACTTC. The encoded protein is CASSSLELGVARDIQYF.